These 26 T cell receptor beta chains were sequenced from one sample in a study of blood T cells in healthy people across ages. Combining a sample-barcoded 5' primer with a J-beta primer mix, a second PCR ran for roughly 6 to 12 cycles. From the 5' RACE reads, TCRdb called clonotypes with MiXCR, one entry per CDR3 protein. The sample lists about 760,000 distinct CDR3 sequences; around a quarter were seen once. These data also featured in a second study, about T cells of mothers and their children.

The sequencing input was blood. The receptors originated from a boy aged 5-17 years in good health.

Only a few counts were recorded for this clonotype. The genes are TRBV12-3 or TRBV12-4 and TRBJ2-5, with D uncertain. The CDR3 is 14 amino acids. V shed 6 bases and J shed 5 bases, with 16 bases lying between them. The CDR3 DNA reads TGTGCCAGCAGCCCCGGATCAATGGGGGAGACCCAGTACTTC. This gives the protein CASSPGSMGETQYF.

This clonotype appeared many times. This chain joins TRBV29-1 and TRBJ1-4; 8 nucleotides agree with TRBD1. The CDR3 is made up of 14 amino acids. V shed 6 bases and J 8 bases; nucleotides not matched to a gene: 11. CDR1 SQVTM and CDR2 ANQGSEA come from the germline V gene. CDR3: CSVGTGGSWEKLFF. CDR3 sequence (DNA): TGCAGCGTGGGGACAGGCGGCTCCTGGGAAAAACTGTTTTTT.

This chain connects TRBV24-1 to TRBJ2-1; D not resolved. From germline, CDR1 is KGHDR and CDR2 SFDVKD. The CDR3 consists of 13 residues. Trimming took 3 bases from V and 9 from J, leaving 11 bases between them. The CDR3, as DNA: TGTGCCACCAGTGATGATCCGATGAGTGAGCAGTTCTTC. This sequence encodes CATSDDPMSEQFF.

The V gene is TRBV29-1, the J gene TRBJ2-3, with TRBD2 matching 11 bases. This CDR3 region has 13 residues. The germline V gene has CDR1 SQVTM and CDR2 ANQGSEA. DNA of the CDR3: TGCAGTACTAGCGGGAGTTCTACAGATACGCAGTATTTT. Protein product: CSTSGSSTDTQYF.

V gene TRBV7-2 combines with J gene TRBJ2-7; 8 bases fit TRBD2. The CDR3 runs to 16 residues. The V segment lost 5 bases and the J segment 2 bases; nucleotides outside the gene matches: 11. The germline gives CDR1 SGHTA, CDR2 FQGNSA. In DNA form, the CDR3 reads TGTGCCAGCAGCCCCAGCAGCGGGGGCTTCACCTACGAGCAGTACTTC. This gives the protein CASSPSSGGFTYEQYF.

This clonotype occurred a few times. V is TRBV14 and J is TRBJ2-7, with a weak D call TRBD1 (5 bases). The germline gives CDR1 SGHDN, CDR2 FVKESK. V lost 2 bases and J lost 7, with 12 bases in between. The length of the CDR3 is 13 residues. The CDR3 protein is CASSQLGVGEQYF. The CDR3 nucleotides are TGTGCCAGCAGCCAATTAGGGGTAGGGGAGCAGTACTTC.

V is TRBV25-1 and J is TRBJ2-7; either TRBD1 or TRBD2 may supply D (6 bases each). Trimming left V 5 bases short and J 6 bases short, with 14 bases between. The V gene's germline CDR1 is MGHDK and CDR2 SYGVNS. This CDR3 has 13 amino acids. In DNA, the CDR3 is TGTGCCAGCAGTTTGGGGGGCGCGGTCGAGCAGTACTTC. Amino acids: CASSLGGAVEQYF.

This clonotype was recorded a few times. The genes are TRBV4-3 and TRBJ2-7; 8 nucleotides agree with TRBD1. Germline CDR1 LGHNA, CDR2 YSLEER. CDR3 length: 15 residues. The junction had 2 bases not matched to a gene; V was cut back by 0 bases and J by 1 base. The CDR3 is CASSQDRDRSYEQYF. The CDR3 DNA is TGCGCCAGCAGCCAAGATCGGGACAGGTCCTACGAGCAGTACTTC.

This clonotype was seen a few times. J is TRBJ2-1 and V is TRBV6-6; D not resolved. With the DNA end fitting TRBJ2-7 better, the J assignment may be wrong. CDR1 is MNHNY and CDR2 is SVGAGI in the germline V gene (reference sequence). The CDR3 is 11 residues long. DNA of the CDR3: TGTGCCAGCAGTTACATGGACGAGCAGTACTTC. Protein sequence: CASSYMDEQYF.

The chain employs TRBV20-1 and TRBJ1-2; maybe TRBD1 (6 bases). Trimming removed 3 bases at V and 7 bases at J, with 18 bases between. The CDR3 spans 14 residues. Per the germline V gene, CDR1 is DFQATT and CDR2 is SNEGSKA (reference sequence). The CDR3 here is CSASQTGFAGGYTF. The CDR3 DNA sequence: TGCAGTGCTAGTCAGACAGGTTTTGCGGGTGGCTACACCTTC.

J is TRBJ1-3 and V is TRBV20-1; no reliable D call. From germline, CDR1 is DFQATT and CDR2 SNEGSKA (reference sequence). Trimming shortened V by 0 bases and J by 0 bases, and 9 bases separated the two germline ends. The CDR3 is 15 amino acids. The CDR3 bases are TGCAGTGCTAGAGATTGGGAGAGCTCTGGAAACACCATATATTTT. This codes for CSARDWESSGNTIYF.

This clonotype appeared a few times. This chain links TRBV11-2 with TRBJ2-3; D is perhaps TRBD2 (6 bases). V shed 6 bases and J shed 3 bases, with 10 bases lying between them. Germline CDR1 reads SGHAT; CDR2 reads FQNNGV. The CDR3 loop spans 13 amino acids. The CDR3 sequence: CASRPGLTDTQYF. The CDR3 DNA follows: TGTGCCAGCAGGCCGGGACTTACAGATACGCAGTATTTT.

This clonotype was found a few times. The chain links TRBV7-9 to TRBJ1-1, with no clear D. Trimming removed 4 bases from V and 8 bases from J, with 14 bases in between. CDR1 and CDR2 (germline): SEHNR, FQNEAQ (reference sequence). This CDR3 has 13 residues. The CDR3 coding sequence is TGTGCCAGCAGCTCACTCCAGCGCGGAGAAGCTTTCTTT. It specifies CASSSLQRGEAFF.

The rearrangement joins TRBV6-2 or TRBV6-3 to TRBJ1-2; 7 bases fit TRBD1. CDR1 MNHEY and CDR2 SVGEGT come from the germline V gene. CDR3 length equals 15 residues. J gave up 2 bases and V 6 bases, and 9 bases lay outside the gene matches. CDR3 in amino acids: CASRTGTVPNYGYTF. The CDR3 nucleotides are TGTGCCAGCAGGACCGGGACAGTCCCCAACTATGGCTACACCTTC.

This clonotype has a handful of counts. V usage is TRBV3-1 and J usage is TRBJ1-3; D is unresolved. The CDR3 runs 16 residues. Germline lookup yields CDR1 LGHDT and CDR2 YNNKEL (reference sequence). Trimming pared 4 bases from V and 0 bases from J, leaving 13 bases between. The CDR3 nucleotides read TGTGCCAGCAGCCCTGATTTGGACCTCTCTGGAAACACCATATATTTT. Protein sequence: CASSPDLDLSGNTIYF.

V is TRBV4-2 and J is TRBJ2-5; D is perhaps TRBD1 (5 bases). Germline V gene lookup returns CDR1 LGHNA and CDR2 YNFKEQ. The CDR3 spans 15 residues. The V end lost 3 bases, the J end lost 2 bases, and 13 bases lay between the germline ends. Here the CDR3 reads CASSHGTQGQETQYF. In DNA form, the CDR3 reads TGTGCCAGCAGCCACGGAACCCAGGGTCAAGAGACCCAGTACTTC.

This clonotype was detected only a few times. This rearrangement joins TRBV20-1 to TRBJ2-3; 7 bases fit TRBD2. Germline V gene data show CDR1 as DFQATT and CDR2 as SNEGSKA (reference sequence). This CDR3 spans 15 amino acids. The J segment lost 4 bases and the V segment lost 6 bases, leaving 13 bases of the junction unmatched. CDR3 nucleotide sequence: TGCAGTGCCAACCCTTTAGCGGGCCCCCCAGATACGCAGTATTTT. Its protein product is CSANPLAGPPDTQYF.

V usage is TRBV7-8 and J usage is TRBJ1-1; D unclear. This CDR3 has 13 residues. V was shortened by 5 bases and J by 6 bases, with 13 bases between the two germline ends. Germline V gene lookup returns CDR1 SGHVS and CDR2 FQNEAQ. CDR3 nucleotide sequence: TGTGCCAGCAGCCGCGCAGGCGGAGCTGAAGCTTTCTTT. It yields the protein CASSRAGGAEAFF.

The table lists this clonotype with a few counts. The chain is built from TRBV20-1 and TRBJ2-3; D not certain. CDR1 and CDR2 from the germline V gene are DFQATT and SNEGSKA (reference sequence). This CDR3 has 13 amino acids. Trimming stripped 1 base from V and 3 bases from J, with 8 bases between. Here the CDR3 DNA reads TGCAGTGCTAGAGGGGCTTGGACAGATACGCAGTATTTT. The encoded protein is CSARGAWTDTQYF.

The genes are TRBV28 and TRBJ2-5, with D perhaps assigned TRBD1 or TRBD2 (5 bases each). CDR1 is MDHEN and CDR2 is SYDVKM in the germline V gene. The CDR3 consists of 11 residues. V was shortened by 3 bases and J by 7 bases, with 6 bases between the two germline ends. The CDR3 reads CASSLGTTQYF. In DNA, the CDR3 is TGTGCCAGCAGTTTGGGGACGACCCAGTACTTC.

CDR3 sequence: CSVAPGRGLNEQFF. The CDR3 bases are TGCAGCGTTGCCCCAGGCAGGGGACTAAATGAGCAGTTCTTC. V gene TRBV29-1 combines with J gene TRBJ2-1, with D tentatively TRBD2 (7 bases). Germline V CDR1 and CDR2: SQVTM, ANQGSEA. The CDR3 loop spans 14 amino acids. Between the trimmed V and J ends, which lost 4 bases and 7 bases, there was a span of 17 bases.

This clonotype was observed a few times. V and J are TRBV11-2 and TRBJ2-1; 7 positions agree with TRBD2. The junction had 8 bases not matched to a gene; V was cut back by 5 bases and J by 10 bases. This CDR3 has 13 residues. Germline assignment: CDR1 SGHAT and CDR2 FQNNGV. The CDR3 loop is CASSLGLLAEQFF. CDR3 DNA sequence: TGTGCCAGCAGCCTAGGCCTACTAGCGGAGCAGTTCTTC. Based on the CDR3 plus reference TRBV11-2 and TRBJ2-1, the full variable domain is EAGVAQSPRYKIIEKRQSVAFWCNPISGHATLYWYQQILGQGPKLLIQFQNNGVVDDSQLPKDRFSAERLKGVDSTLKIQPAKLEDSAVYLCASSLGLLAEQFFGPGTRLTVL.

J is TRBJ2-1 and V is TRBV12-3 or TRBV12-4; 9 nucleotides match TRBD2. J was trimmed by 2 bases and V by 7 bases; bases with no gene match: 3. The CDR3 runs to 14 residues. For the CDR3, the DNA is TGTGCCAGCACCGGGACTAGCCCCTACAATGAGCAGTTCTTC. Translating gives CASTGTSPYNEQFF.

In its sample, this clonotype was seen a few times. The chain has TRBV5-1 and TRBJ2-3, with D unresolved. CDR1 and CDR2 (germline): SGHRS, YFSETQ. V was pared by 0 bases and J by 0 bases, with 8 bases between. The CDR3 spans 15 residues. CDR3 DNA sequence: TGCGCCAGCAGCTTGGAATCCGGCAGCACAGATACGCAGTATTTT. As protein: CASSLESGSTDTQYF. Complete variable domain (other parts from reference TRBV5-1 and TRBJ2-3): KAGVTQTPRYLIKTRGQQVTLSCSPISGHRSVSWYQQTPGQGLQFLFEYFSETQRNKGNFPGRFSGRQFSNSRSEMNVSTLELGDSALYLCASSLESGSTDTQYFGPGTRLTVL.

The CDR3 bases are TGCAGTGCTAGATGGCGCGGGGGGGCGAGCGGTGAAAAACTGTTTTTT. This gives the protein CSARWRGGASGEKLFF. This chain uses TRBV20-1 with TRBJ1-4, with a tentative D call TRBD1 (6 bases). CDR3 size: 16 residues. Germline V gene lookup returns CDR1 DFQATT and CDR2 SNEGSKA (reference sequence). Trimming took off 2 bases at V and 7 bases at J, with 20 bases between the two ends.

The rearrangement links TRBV11-2 to TRBJ2-5, with D possibly TRBD2 on 5 matching bases. The V gene lost 6 bases and the J gene lost 1 base, with 18 bases spanning the gap. Germline values: CDR1 SGHAT, CDR2 FQNNGV. The CDR3 is made up of 16 amino acids. CDR3 sequence: CASRNYPRGAQETQYF. The CDR3 coding sequence is TGTGCCAGCAGGAACTACCCACGGGGAGCCCAAGAGACCCAGTACTTC. The whole variable domain, remainder taken from reference TRBV11-2 and TRBJ2-5, is EAGVAQSPRYKIIEKRQSVAFWCNPISGHATLYWYQQILGQGPKLLIQFQNNGVVDDSQLPKDRFSAERLKGVDSTLKIQPAKLEDSAVYLCASRNYPRGAQETQYFGPGTRLLVL.